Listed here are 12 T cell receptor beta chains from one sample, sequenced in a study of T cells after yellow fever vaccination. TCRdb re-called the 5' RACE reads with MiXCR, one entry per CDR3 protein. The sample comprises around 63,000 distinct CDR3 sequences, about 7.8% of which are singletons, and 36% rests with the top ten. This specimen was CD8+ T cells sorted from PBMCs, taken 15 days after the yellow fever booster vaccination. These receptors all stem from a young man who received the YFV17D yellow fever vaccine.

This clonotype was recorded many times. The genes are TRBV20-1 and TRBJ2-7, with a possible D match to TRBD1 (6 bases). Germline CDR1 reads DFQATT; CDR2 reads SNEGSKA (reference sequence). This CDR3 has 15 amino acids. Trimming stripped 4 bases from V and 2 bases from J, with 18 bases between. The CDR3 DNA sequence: TGCAGTGCTACCACGGGTACAGGGATTACCTACGAGCAGTACTTC. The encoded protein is CSATTGTGITYEQYF.

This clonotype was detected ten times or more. Written as DNA, the CDR3 is TGTGCCAGCAGTCTGCTCCGGGACTACCACCACGAGCAGTACTTC. As protein: CASSLLRDYHHEQYF. The chain has TRBV27 and TRBJ2-7; the match to TRBD2 covers 7 bases. Germline V CDR1 and CDR2: MNHEY, SMNVEV (reference sequence). After removal of 5 bases from V and 5 bases from J, the junction contained 12 bases not matched to a gene. The CDR3 loop spans 15 amino acids.

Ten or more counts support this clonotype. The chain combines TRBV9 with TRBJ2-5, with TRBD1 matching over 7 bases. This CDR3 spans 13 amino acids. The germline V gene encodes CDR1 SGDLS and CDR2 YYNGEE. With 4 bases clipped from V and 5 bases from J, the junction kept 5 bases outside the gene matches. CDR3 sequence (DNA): TGTGCCAGCAGCACCGACAGGGTTGAGACCCAGTACTTC. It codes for CASSTDRVETQYF.

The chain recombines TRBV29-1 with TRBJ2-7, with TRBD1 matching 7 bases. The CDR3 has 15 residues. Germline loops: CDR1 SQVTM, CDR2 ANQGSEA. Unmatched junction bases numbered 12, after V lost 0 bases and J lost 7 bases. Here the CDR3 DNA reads TGCAGCGTTGAAGACCCTCGTGCCCGGACAGGAGAGCAGTACTTC. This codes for CSVEDPRARTGEQYF.

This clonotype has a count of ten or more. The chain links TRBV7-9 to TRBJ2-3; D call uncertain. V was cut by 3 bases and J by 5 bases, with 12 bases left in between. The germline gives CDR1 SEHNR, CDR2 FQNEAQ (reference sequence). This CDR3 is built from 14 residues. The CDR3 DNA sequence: TGTGCCAGCAGCTTTTCCAGCTCCGGAGATACGCAGTATTTT. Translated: CASSFSSSGDTQYF.

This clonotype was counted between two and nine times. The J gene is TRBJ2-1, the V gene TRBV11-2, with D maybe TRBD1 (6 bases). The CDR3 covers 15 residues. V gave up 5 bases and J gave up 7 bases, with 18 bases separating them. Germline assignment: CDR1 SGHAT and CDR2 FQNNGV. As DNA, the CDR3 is TGTGCCAGCAGCCCGAGAACAGGGTCAGGGAATGAGCAGTTCTTC. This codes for CASSPRTGSGNEQFF.

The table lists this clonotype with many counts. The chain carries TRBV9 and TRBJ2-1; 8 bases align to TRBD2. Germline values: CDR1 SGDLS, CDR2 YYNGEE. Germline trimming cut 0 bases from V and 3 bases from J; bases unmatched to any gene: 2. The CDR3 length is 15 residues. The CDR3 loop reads CASSVGLAYYNEQFF. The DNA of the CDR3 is TGTGCCAGCAGCGTAGGACTAGCGTACTACAATGAGCAGTTCTTC.

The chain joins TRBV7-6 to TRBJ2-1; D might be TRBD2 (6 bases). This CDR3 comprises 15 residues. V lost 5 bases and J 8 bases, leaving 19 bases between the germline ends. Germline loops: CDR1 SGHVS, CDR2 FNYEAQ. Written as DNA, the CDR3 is TGTGCCAGCAGCACTACTCGCGGGGTCTGGGATGAGCAGTTCTTC. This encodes CASSTTRGVWDEQFF.

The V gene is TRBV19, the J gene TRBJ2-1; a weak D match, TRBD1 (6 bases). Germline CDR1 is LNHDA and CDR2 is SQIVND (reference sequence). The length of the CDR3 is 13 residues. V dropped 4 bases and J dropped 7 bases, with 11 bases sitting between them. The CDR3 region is CASSTDRINEQFF. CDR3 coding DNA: TGTGCCAGTAGTACCGACAGGATTAATGAGCAGTTCTTC.

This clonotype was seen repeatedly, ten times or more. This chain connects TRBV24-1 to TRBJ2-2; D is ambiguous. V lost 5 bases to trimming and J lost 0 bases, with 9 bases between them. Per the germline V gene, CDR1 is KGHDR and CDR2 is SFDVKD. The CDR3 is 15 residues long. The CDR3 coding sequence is TGTGCCACCAGTGGACACCCAACGAACACCGGGGAGCTGTTTTTT. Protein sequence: CATSGHPTNTGELFF.

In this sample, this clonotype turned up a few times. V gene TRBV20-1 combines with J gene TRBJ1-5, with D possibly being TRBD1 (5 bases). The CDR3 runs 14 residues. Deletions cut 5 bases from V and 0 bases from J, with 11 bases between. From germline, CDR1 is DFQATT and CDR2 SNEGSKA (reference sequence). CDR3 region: CSAWDGSSNQPQHF. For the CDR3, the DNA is TGCAGTGCTTGGGACGGCTCTAGCAATCAGCCCCAGCATTTT.

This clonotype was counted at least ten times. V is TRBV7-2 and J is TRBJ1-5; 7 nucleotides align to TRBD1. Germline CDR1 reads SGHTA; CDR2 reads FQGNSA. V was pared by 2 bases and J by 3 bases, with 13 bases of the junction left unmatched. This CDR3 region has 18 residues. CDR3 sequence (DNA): TGTGCCAGCAGCTTAACCGAGACAGGGATTGCTTACAATCAGCCCCAGCATTTT. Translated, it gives CASSLTETGIAYNQPQHF.